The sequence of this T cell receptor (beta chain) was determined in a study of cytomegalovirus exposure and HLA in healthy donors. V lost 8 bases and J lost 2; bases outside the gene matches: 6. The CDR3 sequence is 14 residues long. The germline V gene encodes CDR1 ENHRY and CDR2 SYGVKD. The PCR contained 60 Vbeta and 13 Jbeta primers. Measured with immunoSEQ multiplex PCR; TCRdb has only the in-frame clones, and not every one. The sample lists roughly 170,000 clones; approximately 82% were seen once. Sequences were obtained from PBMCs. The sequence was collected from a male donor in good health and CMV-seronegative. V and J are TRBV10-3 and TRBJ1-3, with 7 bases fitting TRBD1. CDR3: CAIATQGAGNTIYF. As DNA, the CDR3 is TGTGCCATCGCCACCCAGGGGGCTGGAAACACCATATATTTT.